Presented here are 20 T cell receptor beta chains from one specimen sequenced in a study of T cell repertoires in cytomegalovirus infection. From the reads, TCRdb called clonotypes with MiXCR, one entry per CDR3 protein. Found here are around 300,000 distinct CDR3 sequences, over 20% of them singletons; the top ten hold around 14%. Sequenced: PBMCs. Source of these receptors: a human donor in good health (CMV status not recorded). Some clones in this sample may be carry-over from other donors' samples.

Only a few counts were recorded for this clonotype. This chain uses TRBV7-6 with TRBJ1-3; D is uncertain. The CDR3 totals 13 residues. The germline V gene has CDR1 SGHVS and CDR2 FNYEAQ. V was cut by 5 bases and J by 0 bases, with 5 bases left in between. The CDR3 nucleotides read TGTGCCAGCAGCCTACCCTCTGGAAACACCATATATTTT. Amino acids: CASSLPSGNTIYF.

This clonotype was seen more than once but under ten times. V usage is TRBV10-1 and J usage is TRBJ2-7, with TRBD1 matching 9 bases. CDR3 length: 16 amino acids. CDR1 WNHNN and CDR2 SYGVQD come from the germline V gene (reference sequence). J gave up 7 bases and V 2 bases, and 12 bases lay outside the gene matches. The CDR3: CASSELTGGATREQYF. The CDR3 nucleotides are TGCGCCAGCAGTGAGCTTACAGGGGGCGCAACTAGAGAGCAGTACTTC.

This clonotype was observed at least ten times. CDR3 sequence: CASSLVQNQPQHF. The CDR3, as DNA: TGTGCCAGCAGCTTAGTACAGAATCAGCCCCAGCATTTT. The chain recombines TRBV7-9 with TRBJ1-5; D uncertain. Germline V lookup: CDR1 SEHNR, CDR2 FQNEAQ (reference sequence). Trimming left V 1 base short and J 4 bases short, with 5 bases between. This CDR3 is 13 amino acids long.

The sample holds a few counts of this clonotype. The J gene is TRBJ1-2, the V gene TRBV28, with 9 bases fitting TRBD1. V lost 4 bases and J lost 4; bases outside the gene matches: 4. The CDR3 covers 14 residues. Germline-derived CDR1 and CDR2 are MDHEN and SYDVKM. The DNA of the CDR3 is TGTGCCAGCAGTTCCACAGGGGGCGGCTATGGCTACACCTTC. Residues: CASSSTGGGYGYTF.

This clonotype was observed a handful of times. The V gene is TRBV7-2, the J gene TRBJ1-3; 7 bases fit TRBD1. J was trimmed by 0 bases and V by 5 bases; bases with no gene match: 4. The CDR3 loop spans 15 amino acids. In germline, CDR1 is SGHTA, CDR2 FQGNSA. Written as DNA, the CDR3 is TGTGCCAGCAGCCTCCGGGACAGCTCTGGAAACACCATATATTTT. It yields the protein CASSLRDSSGNTIYF.

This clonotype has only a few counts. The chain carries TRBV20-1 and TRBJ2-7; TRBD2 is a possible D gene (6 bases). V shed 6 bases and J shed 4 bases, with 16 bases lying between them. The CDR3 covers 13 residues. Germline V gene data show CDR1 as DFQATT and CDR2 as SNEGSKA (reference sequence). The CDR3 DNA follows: TGCAGTGCAACCCGGGACTCGAGGTACGAGCAGTACTTC. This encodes CSATRDSRYEQYF.

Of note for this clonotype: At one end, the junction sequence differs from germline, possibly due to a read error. Here the CDR3 DNA reads TGTGCCAGCAGCCAAGAAGGGACTAGCGGCAGCACAGATACGCAGTATTTT. Translation: CASSQEGTSGSTDTQYF. The rearrangement links TRBV4-1 to TRBJ2-3; 11 nucleotides agree with TRBD2. This CDR3 spans 17 amino acids. Germline V gene lookup returns CDR1 MGHRA and CDR2 YSYEKL.

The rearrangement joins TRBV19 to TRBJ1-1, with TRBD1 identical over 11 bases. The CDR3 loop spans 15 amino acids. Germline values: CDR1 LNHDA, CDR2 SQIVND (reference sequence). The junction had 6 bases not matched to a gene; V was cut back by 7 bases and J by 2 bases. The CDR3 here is CASTYGQGANTEAFF. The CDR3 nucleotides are TGTGCCAGTACCTACGGACAGGGGGCTAACACTGAAGCTTTCTTT.

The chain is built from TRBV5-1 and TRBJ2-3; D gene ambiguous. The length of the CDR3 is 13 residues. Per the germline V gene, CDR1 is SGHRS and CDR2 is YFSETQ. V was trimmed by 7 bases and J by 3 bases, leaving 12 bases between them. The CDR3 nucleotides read TGCGCCAGCGGTGCGGAACTAACAGATACGCAGTATTTT. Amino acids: CASGAELTDTQYF.

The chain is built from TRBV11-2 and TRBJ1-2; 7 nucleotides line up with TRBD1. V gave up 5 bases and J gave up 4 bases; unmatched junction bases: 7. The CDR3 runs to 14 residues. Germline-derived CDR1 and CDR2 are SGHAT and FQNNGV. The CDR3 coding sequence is TGTGCCAGCAGCCTAGGAGACAGGGTCTATGGCTACACCTTC. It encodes CASSLGDRVYGYTF.

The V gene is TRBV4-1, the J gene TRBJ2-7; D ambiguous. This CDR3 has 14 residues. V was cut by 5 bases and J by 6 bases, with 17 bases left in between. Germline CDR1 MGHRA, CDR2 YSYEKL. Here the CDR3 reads CASSLAQVLPEQYF. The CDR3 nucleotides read TGCGCCAGCAGCTTAGCCCAAGTCCTGCCCGAGCAGTACTTC.

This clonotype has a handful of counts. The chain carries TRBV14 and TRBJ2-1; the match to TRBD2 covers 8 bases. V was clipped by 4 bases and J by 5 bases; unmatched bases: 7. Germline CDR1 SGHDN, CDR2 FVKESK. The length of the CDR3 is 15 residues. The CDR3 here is CASSRPGGPNNEQFF. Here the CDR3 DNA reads TGTGCCAGCAGCCGTCCGGGAGGGCCAAACAATGAGCAGTTCTTC.

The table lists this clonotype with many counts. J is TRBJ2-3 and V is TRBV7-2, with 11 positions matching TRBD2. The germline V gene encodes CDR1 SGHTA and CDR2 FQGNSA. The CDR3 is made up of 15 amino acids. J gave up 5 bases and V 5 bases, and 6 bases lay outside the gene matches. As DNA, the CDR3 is TGTGCCAGCAGCGCACTAGCGGGAGCGCAAGATACGCAGTATTTT. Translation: CASSALAGAQDTQYF.

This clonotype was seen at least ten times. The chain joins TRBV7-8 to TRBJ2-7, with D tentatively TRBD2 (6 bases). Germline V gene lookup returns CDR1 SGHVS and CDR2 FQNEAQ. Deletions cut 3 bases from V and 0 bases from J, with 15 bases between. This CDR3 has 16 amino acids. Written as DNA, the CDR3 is TGTGCCAGCAGCTTTGCCGTTAGGGGACTCTCCTACGAGCAGTACTTC. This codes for CASSFAVRGLSYEQYF.

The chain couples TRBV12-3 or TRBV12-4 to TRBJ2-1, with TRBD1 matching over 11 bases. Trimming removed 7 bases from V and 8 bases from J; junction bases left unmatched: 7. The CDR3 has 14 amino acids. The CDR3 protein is CASTWGQGVDEQFF. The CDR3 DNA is TGTGCCAGCACTTGGGGACAGGGGGTAGATGAGCAGTTCTTC.

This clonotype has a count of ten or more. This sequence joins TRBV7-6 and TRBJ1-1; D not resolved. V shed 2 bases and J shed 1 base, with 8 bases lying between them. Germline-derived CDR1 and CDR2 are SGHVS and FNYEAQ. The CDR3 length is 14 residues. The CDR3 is CASSLRSANTEAFF. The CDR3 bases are TGTGCCAGCAGCTTAAGGTCAGCGAACACTGAAGCTTTCTTT.

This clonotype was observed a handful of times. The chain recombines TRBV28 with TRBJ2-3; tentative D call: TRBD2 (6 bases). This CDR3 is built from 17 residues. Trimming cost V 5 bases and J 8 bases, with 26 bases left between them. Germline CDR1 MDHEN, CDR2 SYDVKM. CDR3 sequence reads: CASSLPRGGSAAGTQYF. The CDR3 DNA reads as TGTGCCAGCAGTCTACCGAGGGGAGGTAGCGCGGCAGGTACGCAGTATTTT. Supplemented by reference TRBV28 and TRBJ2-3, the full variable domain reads DVKVTQSSRYLVKRTGEKVFLECVQDMDHENMFWYRQDPGLGLRLIYFSYDVKMKEKGDIPEGYSVSREKKERFSLILESASTNQTSMYLCASSLPRGGSAAGTQYFGPGTRLTVL.

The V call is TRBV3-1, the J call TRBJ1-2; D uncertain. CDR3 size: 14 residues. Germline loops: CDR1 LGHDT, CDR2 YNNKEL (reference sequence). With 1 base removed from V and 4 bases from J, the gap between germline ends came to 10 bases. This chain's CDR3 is CASSQGRPSYGYTF. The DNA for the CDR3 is TGTGCCAGCAGCCAAGGTAGACCGAGCTATGGCTACACCTTC.

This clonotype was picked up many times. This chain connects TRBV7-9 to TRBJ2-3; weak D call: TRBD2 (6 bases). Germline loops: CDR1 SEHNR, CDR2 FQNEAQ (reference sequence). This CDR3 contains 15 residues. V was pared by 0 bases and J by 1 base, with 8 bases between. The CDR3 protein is CASSLAGTGTDTQYF. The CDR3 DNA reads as TGTGCCAGCAGCTTAGCGGGGACTGGCACAGATACGCAGTATTTT.

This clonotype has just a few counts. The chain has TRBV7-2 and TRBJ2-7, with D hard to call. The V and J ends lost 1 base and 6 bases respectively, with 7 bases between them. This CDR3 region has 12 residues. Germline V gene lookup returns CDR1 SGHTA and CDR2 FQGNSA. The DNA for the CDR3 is TGTGCCAGCAGCTTAGGAGCGACCGAGCAGTACTTC. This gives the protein CASSLGATEQYF. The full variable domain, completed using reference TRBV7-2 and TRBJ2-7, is GAGVSQSPSNKVTEKGKDVELRCDPISGHTALYWYRQSLGQGLEFLIYFQGNSAPDKSGLPSDRFSAERTGGSVSTLTIQRTQQEDSAVYLCASSLGATEQYFGPGTRLTVT.